The clone carrying this T cell receptor beta chain was seen at least ten times. This CDR3 contains 14 residues. Germline V gives CDR1 MNHEY, CDR2 SVGEGT. V dropped 4 bases and J dropped 4; count of bases not matched to a gene: 3. This sample is part of a study of spatial heterogeneity in lung cancer. Overall study: Where they were available, follow-up PBMC samples were sequenced, at a median of about 22 months after resection.

TCRdb analysed the 5' RACE reads with MiXCR anew, one entry per CDR3 protein. The table records tens of thousands of distinct CDR3 sequences, around 5.8% of them present only once. Time point noted: blood at routine non-recurrence follow-up after resection. TCRs were sequenced from unsorted whole RNA of tumor, nontumor lung or PBMC. The chain joins TRBV6-2 or TRBV6-3 to TRBJ1-5, with 8 nucleotides matching TRBD1. The sample consisted of PBMCs, taken at follow-up. The TCR comes from a male donor with early-stage non-small cell lung cancer. CDR3 amino acids: CASSFDRGNQPQHF. The CDR3 DNA reads TGTGCCAGCAGTTTCGACAGGGGTAATCAGCCCCAGCATTTT.